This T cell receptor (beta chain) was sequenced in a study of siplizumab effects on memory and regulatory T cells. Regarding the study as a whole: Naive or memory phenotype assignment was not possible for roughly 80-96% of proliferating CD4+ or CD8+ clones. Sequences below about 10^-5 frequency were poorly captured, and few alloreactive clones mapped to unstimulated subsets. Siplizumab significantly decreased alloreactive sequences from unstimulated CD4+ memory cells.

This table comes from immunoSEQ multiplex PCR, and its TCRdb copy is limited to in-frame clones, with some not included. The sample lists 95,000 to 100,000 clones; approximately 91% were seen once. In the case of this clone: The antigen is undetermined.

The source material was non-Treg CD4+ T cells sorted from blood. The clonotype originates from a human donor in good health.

The DNA for the CDR3 is TGTGCCAGCAGCTTATGGGGCAATTCCTACAATGAGCAGTTCTTC. It specifies CASSLWGNSYNEQFF. The chain employs TRBV7-3 and TRBJ2-1; the D gene is possibly TRBD1 (5 bases). Germline loops: CDR1 SGHTA, CDR2 FQGTGA. V dropped 2 bases and J dropped 1 base, with 9 bases sitting between them. This CDR3 region has 15 residues.